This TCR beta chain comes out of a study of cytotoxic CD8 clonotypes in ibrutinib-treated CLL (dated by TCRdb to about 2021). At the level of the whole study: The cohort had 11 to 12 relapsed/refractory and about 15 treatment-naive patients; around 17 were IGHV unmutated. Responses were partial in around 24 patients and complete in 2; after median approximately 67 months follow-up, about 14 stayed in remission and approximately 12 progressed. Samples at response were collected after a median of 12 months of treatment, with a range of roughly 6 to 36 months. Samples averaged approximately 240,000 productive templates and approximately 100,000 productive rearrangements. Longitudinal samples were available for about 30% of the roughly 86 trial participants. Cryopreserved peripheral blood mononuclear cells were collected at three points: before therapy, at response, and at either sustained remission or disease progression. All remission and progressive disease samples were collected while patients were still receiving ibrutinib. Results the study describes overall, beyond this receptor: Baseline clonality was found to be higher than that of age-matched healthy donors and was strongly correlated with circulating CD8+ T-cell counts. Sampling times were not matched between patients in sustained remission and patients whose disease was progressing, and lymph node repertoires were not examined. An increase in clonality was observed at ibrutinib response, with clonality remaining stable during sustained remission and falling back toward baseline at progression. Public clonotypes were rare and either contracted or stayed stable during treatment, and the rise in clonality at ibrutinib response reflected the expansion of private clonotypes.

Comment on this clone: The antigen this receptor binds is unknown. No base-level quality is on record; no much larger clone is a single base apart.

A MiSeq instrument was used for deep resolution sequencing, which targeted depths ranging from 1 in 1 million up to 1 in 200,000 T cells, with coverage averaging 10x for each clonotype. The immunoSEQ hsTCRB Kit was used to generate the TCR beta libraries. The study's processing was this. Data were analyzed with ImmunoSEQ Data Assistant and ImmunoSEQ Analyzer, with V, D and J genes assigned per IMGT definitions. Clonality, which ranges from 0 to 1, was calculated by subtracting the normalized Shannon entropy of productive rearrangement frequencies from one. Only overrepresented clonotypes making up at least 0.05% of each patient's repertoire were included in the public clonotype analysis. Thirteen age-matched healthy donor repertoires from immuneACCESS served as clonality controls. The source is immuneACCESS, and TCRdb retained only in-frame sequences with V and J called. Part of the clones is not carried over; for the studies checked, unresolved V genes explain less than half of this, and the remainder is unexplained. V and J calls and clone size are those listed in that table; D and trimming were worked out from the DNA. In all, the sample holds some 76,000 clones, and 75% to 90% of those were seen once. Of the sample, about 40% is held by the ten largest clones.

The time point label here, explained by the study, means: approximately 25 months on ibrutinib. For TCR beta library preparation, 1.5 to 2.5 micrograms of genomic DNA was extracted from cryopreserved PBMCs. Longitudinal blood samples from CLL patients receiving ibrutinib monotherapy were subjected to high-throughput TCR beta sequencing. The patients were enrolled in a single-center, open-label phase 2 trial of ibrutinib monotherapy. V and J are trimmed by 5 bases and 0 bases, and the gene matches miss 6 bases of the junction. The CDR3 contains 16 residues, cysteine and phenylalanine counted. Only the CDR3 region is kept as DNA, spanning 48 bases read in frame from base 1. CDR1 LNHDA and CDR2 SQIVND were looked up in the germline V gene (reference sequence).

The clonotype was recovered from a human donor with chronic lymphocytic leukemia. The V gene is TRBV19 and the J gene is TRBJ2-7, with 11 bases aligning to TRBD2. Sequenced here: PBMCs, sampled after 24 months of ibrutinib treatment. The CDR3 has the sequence CASSPPTSGSSYEQYF. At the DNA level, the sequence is TGTGCCAGTAGTCCACCTACTAGCGGGAGCTCCTACGAGCAGTACTTC.